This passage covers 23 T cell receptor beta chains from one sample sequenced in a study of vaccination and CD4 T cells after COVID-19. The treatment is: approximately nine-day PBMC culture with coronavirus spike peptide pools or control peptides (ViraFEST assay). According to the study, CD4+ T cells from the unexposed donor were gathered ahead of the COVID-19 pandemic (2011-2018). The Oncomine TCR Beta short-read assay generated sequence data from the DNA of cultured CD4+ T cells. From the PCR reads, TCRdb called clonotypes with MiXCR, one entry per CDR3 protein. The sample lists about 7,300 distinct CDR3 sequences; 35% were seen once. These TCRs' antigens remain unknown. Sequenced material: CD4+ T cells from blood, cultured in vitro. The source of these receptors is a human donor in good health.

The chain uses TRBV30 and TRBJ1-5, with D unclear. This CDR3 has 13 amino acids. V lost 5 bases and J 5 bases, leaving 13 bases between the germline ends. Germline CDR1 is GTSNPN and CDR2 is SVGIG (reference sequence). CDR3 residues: CAWAQGNDQPQHF. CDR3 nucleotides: TGTGCCTGGGCGCAAGGGAATGATCAGCCCCAGCATTTT.

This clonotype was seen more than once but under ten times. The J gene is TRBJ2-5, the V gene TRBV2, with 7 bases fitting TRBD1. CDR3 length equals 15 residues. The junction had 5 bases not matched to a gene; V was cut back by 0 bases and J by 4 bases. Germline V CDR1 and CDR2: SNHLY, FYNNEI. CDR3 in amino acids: CASSEARAGGETQYF. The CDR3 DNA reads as TGTGCCAGCAGTGAAGCGCGCGCAGGGGGAGAGACCCAGTACTTC. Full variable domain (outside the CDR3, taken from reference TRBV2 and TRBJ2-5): EPEVTQTPSHQVTQMGQEVILRCVPISNHLYFYWYRQILGQKVEFLVSFYNNEISEKSEIFDDQFSVERPDGSNFTLKIRSTKLEDSAMYFCASSEARAGGETQYFGPGTRLLVL.

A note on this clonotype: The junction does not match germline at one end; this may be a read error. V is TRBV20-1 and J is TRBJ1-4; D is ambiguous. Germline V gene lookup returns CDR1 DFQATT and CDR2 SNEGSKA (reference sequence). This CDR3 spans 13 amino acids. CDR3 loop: CSARGSRTEQLFF. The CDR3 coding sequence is TGCAGTGCTAGAGGCTCCCGGACTGAACAACTGTTTTTT.

The chain's CDR3 is CSARGVLVKQETQYF. In DNA form, the CDR3 reads TGCAGTGCTAGGGGAGTACTAGTCAAACAAGAGACCCAGTACTTC. J is TRBJ2-5 and V is TRBV20-1, with D possibly matching TRBD2 (5 bases). The CDR3 has 15 residues. The V end lost 3 bases, the J end lost 2 bases, and 16 bases lay between the germline ends. Germline V gene data show CDR1 as DFQATT and CDR2 as SNEGSKA (reference sequence).

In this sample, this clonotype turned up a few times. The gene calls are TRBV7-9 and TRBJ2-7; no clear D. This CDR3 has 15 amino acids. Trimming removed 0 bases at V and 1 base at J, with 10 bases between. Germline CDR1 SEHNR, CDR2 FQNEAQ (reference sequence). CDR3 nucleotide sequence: TGTGCCAGCAGCTTAGCGGGAATAGAGTCCTACGAGCAGTACTTC. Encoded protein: CASSLAGIESYEQYF. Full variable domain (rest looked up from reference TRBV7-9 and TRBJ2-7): DTGVSQNPRHKITKRGQNVTFRCDPISEHNRLYWYRQTLGQGPEFLTYFQNEAQLEKSRLLSDRFSAERPKGSFSTLEIQRTEQGDSAMYLCASSLAGIESYEQYFGPGTRLTVT.

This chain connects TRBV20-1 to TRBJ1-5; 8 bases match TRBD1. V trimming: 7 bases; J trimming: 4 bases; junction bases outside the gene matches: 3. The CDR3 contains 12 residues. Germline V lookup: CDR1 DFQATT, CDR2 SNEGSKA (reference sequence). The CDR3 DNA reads TGCAGTGTCCGACAGGGGAATCAGCCCCAGCATTTT. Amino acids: CSVRQGNQPQHF.

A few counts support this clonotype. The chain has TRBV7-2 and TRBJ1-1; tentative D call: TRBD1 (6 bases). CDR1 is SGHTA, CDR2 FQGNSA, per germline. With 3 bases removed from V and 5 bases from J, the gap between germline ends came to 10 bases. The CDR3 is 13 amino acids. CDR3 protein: CASSLGAGTEAFF. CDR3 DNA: TGTGCCAGCAGCTTGGGGGCTGGGACTGAAGCTTTCTTT.

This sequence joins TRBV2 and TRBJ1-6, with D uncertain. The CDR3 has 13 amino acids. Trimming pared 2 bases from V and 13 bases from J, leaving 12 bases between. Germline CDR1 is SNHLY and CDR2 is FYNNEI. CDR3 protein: CASSETDGGPLHF. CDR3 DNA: TGTGCCAGCAGTGAAACTGACGGAGGGCCCCTCCACTTT.

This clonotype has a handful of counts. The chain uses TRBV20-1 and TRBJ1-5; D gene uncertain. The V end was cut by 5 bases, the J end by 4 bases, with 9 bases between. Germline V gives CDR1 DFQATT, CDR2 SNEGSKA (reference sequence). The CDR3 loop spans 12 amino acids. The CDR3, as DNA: TGCAGTGCTGACGACGGTAATCAGCCCCAGCATTTT. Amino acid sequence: CSADDGNQPQHF.

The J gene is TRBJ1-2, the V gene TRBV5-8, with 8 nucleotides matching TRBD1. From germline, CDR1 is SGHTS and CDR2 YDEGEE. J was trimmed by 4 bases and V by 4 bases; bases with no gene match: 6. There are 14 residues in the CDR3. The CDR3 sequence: CASSPWQGAYGYTF. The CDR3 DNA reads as TGTGCCAGCAGCCCCTGGCAGGGGGCCTATGGCTACACCTTC.

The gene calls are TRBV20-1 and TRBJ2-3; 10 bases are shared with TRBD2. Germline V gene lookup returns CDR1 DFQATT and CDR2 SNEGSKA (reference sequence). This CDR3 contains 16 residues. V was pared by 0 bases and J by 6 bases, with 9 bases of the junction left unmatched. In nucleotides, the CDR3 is TGCAGTGCTAGAGATAGTTCTAGCGGGGGTTCCGATACGCAGTATTTT. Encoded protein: CSARDSSSGGSDTQYF.

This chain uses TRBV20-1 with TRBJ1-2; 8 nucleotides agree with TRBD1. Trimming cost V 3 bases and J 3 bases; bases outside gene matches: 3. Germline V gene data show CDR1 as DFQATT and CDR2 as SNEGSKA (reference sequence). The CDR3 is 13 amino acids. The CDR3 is CSASRGQDYGYTF. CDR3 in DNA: TGCAGTGCTAGCAGGGGGCAGGACTATGGCTACACCTTC.

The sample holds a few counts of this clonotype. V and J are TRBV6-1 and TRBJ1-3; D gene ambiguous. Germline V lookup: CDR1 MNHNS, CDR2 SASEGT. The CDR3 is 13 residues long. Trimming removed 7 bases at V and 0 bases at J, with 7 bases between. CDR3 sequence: CASTWGSGNTIYF. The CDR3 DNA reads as TGTGCCAGCACCTGGGGCTCTGGAAACACCATATATTTT.

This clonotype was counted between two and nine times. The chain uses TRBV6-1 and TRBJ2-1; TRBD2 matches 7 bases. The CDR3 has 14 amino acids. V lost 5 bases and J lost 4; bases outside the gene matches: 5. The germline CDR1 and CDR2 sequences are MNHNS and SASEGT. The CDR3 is CASSPSGKYNEQFF. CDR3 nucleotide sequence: TGTGCCAGCAGTCCGAGCGGGAAATACAATGAGCAGTTCTTC.

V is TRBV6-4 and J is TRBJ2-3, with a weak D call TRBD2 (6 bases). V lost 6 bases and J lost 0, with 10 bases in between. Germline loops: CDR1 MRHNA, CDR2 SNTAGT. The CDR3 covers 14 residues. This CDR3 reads CASSPGLSTDTQYF. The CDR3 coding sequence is TGTGCCAGCAGCCCGGGACTCAGCACAGATACGCAGTATTTT.

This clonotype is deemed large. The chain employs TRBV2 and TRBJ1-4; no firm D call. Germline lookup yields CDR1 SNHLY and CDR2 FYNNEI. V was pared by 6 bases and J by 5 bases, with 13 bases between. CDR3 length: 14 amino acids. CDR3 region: CASRSASTNEKLFF. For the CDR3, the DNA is TGTGCCAGCAGGTCGGCGTCCACAAATGAAAAACTGTTTTTT.

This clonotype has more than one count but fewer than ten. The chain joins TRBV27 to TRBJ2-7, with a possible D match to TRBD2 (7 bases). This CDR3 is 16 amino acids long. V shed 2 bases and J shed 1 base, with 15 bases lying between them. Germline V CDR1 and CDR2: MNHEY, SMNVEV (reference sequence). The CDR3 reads CASSLTGRGSSYEQYF. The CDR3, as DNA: TGTGCCAGCAGTTTAACAGGGAGGGGGAGTTCCTACGAGCAGTACTTC.

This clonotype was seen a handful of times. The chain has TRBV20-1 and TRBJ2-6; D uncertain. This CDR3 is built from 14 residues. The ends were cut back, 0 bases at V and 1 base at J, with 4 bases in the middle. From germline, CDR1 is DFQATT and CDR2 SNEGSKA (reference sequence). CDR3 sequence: CSARDVSGANVLTF. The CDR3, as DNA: TGCAGTGCTAGAGATGTATCTGGGGCCAACGTCCTGACTTTC.

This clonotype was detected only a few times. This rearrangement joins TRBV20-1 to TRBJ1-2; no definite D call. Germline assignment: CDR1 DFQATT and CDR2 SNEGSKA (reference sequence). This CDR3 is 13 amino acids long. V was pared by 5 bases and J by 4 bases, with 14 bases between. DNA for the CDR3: TGCAGTGCTGACCAGACATCCTTCTATGGCTACACCTTC. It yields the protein CSADQTSFYGYTF.

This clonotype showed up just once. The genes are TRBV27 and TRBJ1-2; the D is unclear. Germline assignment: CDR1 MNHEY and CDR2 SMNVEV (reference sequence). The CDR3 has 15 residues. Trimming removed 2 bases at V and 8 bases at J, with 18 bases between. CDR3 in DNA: TGTGCCAGCAGTTTAGGAGCAGATACTGTTTGGGGCTACACCTTC. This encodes CASSLGADTVWGYTF.

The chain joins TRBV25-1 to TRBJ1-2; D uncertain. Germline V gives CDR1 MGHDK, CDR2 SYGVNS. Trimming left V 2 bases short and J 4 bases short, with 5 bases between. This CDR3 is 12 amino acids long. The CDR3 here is CASSEQLYGYTF. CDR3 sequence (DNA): TGTGCCAGCAGTGAACAGCTCTATGGCTACACCTTC.

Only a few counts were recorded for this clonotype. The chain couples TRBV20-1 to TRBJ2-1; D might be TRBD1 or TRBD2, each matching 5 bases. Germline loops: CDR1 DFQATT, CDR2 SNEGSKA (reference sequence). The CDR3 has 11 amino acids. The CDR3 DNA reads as TGCAGGGGGTGGGACGGCAATGAGCAGTTCTTC. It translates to CRGWDGNEQFF.

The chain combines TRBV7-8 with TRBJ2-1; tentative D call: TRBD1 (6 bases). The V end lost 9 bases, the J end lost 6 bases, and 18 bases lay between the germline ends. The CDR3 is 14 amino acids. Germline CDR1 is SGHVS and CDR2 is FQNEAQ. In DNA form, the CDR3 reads TGTGCCAGTGGTTGGGGGACAACGGGCAATGAGCAGTTCTTC. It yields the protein CASGWGTTGNEQFF.